One sample yielded the 28 T cell receptor beta chains listed below, sequenced in a study of cytomegalovirus exposure and HLA in healthy donors. A multiplex PCR was run with 60 Vbeta primers and 13 Jbeta primers. Repertoires were generated with immunoSEQ multiplex PCR, while TCRdb's copy carries only in-frame clones and drops some. The sample lists about 200,000 clones, approximately 78% seen once, with 3.5% to 4% in the top ten. Sequences were obtained from PBMCs. These receptors came from a male donor in good health and CMV-seronegative.

The CDR3 loop reads CASSRGLAAYNEQFF. CDR3 nucleotide sequence: TGTGCCAGCAGCCGAGGTCTAGCGGCGTACAATGAGCAGTTCTTC. This sequence joins TRBV7-6 and TRBJ2-1; TRBD2 agrees at 7 bases. The J segment lost 4 bases and the V segment lost 5 bases, leaving 8 bases of the junction unmatched. This CDR3 contains 15 residues. Germline V CDR1 and CDR2: SGHVS, FNYEAQ.

The rearrangement links TRBV5-1 to TRBJ2-1; possibly TRBD2 for D (5 bases). This CDR3 has 14 amino acids. Deletions cut 1 base from V and 8 bases from J, with 13 bases between. The germline gives CDR1 SGHRS, CDR2 YFSETQ. The chain's CDR3 is CASSLTSFTDEQFF. The DNA of the CDR3 is TGCGCCAGCAGCTTGACTAGTTTTACAGATGAGCAGTTCTTC.

The J gene is TRBJ2-7, the V gene TRBV2; TRBD1 matches at 7 bases. CDR1 and CDR2 (germline): SNHLY, FYNNEI. The CDR3 spans 13 residues. The V gene end was trimmed by 10 bases and the J gene end by 1 base; junction bases not matched to a gene: 7. The chain's CDR3 is CATSTGISYEQYF. The CDR3 bases are TGTGCCACCTCGACAGGGATTTCCTACGAGCAGTACTTC.

CDR3 protein: CASSPPRRNDYNEQFF. CDR3 in DNA: TGTGCCAGCTCACCACCGAGGAGAAACGACTACAATGAGCAGTTCTTC. The V gene is TRBV18, the J gene TRBJ2-1; D unclear. The V gene lost 0 bases and the J gene lost 3 bases, with 12 bases spanning the gap. Per germline, CDR1 KGHSH and CDR2 LQKENI. The CDR3 contains 16 residues.

V and J are TRBV27 and TRBJ2-7; D possibly corresponds to TRBD1 (6 bases). V lost 6 bases and J lost 0, with 12 bases in between. The CDR3 loop spans 14 amino acids. Germline lookup yields CDR1 MNHEY and CDR2 SMNVEV (reference sequence). CDR3 region: CASRDTGFSYEQYF. The CDR3 DNA reads as TGTGCCAGCAGGGATACAGGGTTCTCCTACGAGCAGTACTTC.

The chain employs TRBV30 and TRBJ1-1; 7 nucleotides align to TRBD1. This CDR3 has 15 residues. V gave up 3 bases and J gave up 0 bases; unmatched junction bases: 7. Germline V lookup: CDR1 GTSNPN, CDR2 SVGIG (reference sequence). This CDR3 reads CAWRFTGVLNTEAFF. CDR3 nucleotide sequence: TGTGCCTGGAGATTCACAGGGGTCCTGAACACTGAAGCTTTCTTT.

The count of this clone is one. The chain is built from TRBV29-1 and TRBJ2-7, with a weak D call TRBD2 (6 bases). The length of the CDR3 is 14 residues. V lost 0 bases to trimming and J lost 2 bases, with 11 bases between them. CDR1 is SQVTM and CDR2 is ANQGSEA in the germline V gene. Here the CDR3 reads CSVEDLAGTYEQYF. The CDR3 coding sequence is TGCAGCGTTGAAGATCTCGCGGGAACCTACGAGCAGTACTTC.

J is TRBJ1-1 and V is TRBV19; 12 nucleotides agree with TRBD1. The CDR3 totals 18 residues. Germline-derived CDR1 and CDR2 are LNHDA and SQIVND (reference sequence). J was trimmed by 6 bases and V by 5 bases; bases with no gene match: 16. The CDR3 sequence: CASSGLPGTGGYGAEAFF. Written as DNA, the CDR3 is TGTGCCAGTAGTGGCCTCCCCGGGACAGGGGGCTATGGAGCTGAAGCTTTCTTT.

V and J are TRBV5-4 and TRBJ1-2, with 7 positions matching TRBD1. J gave up 6 bases and V 2 bases, and 4 bases lay outside the gene matches. The germline gives CDR1 SGHNT, CDR2 YYREEE (reference sequence). The CDR3 is made up of 13 amino acids. For the CDR3, the DNA is TGTGCCAGCAGCTTTACAGGGGCGAATGGCTACACCTTC. It is translated as CASSFTGANGYTF.

The V gene is TRBV5-6, the J gene TRBJ2-2; 10 bases line up with TRBD1. Germline V CDR1 and CDR2: SGHDT, YYEEEE. V lost 4 bases and J lost 6; bases outside the gene matches: 6. The CDR3 is 15 residues long. The CDR3 nucleotides are TGTGCCAGCAGCCCCGTCGGACAGGGGGCCGGGGAGCTGTTTTTT. This encodes CASSPVGQGAGELFF.

V usage is TRBV5-4 and J usage is TRBJ2-3, with 7 positions matching TRBD1. The J segment lost 7 bases and the V segment lost 4 bases, leaving 3 bases of the junction unmatched. Germline CDR1 reads SGHNT; CDR2 reads YYREEE (reference sequence). This CDR3 contains 12 residues. The CDR3 DNA reads TGTGCCAGCAGCGAGGGACAGAATACGCAGTATTTT. This sequence encodes CASSEGQNTQYF.

The rearrangement links TRBV6-6 to TRBJ1-1; 7 bases map to TRBD1. The germline V gene has CDR1 MNHNY and CDR2 SVGAGI (reference sequence). The CDR3 runs to 14 residues. J gave up 1 base and V 5 bases, and 4 bases lay outside the gene matches. The CDR3 DNA reads TGTGCCAGCAGTCCGACAGGGTCGAACACTGAAGCTTTCTTT. Encoded protein: CASSPTGSNTEAFF.

The chain couples TRBV2 to TRBJ2-1; 8 bases are shared with TRBD1. The CDR3 sequence is 14 residues long. The germline CDR1 and CDR2 sequences are SNHLY and FYNNEI. The V segment lost 6 bases and the J segment 6 bases; nucleotides outside the gene matches: 7. The CDR3 DNA reads as TGTGCCAGCAGGGACAGGGAATTAAGCAATGAGCAGTTCTTC. This gives the protein CASRDRELSNEQFF.

CDR3 bases: TGTGCCAGCAGCCGAACCCGACAGGGGAAAAGAGAAAAACTGTTTTTT. Encoded protein: CASSRTRQGKREKLFF. The V call is TRBV2, the J call TRBJ1-4, with 8 bases fitting TRBD1. Germline assignment: CDR1 SNHLY and CDR2 FYNNEI. CDR3 length: 16 amino acids. The V gene end was trimmed by 6 bases and the J gene end by 8 bases; junction bases not matched to a gene: 14.

The chain uses TRBV5-4 and TRBJ2-7; TRBD2 matches 10 bases. CDR3 length: 16 amino acids. Germline CDR1 and CDR2: SGHNT and YYREEE (reference sequence). With V trimmed by 0 bases and J by 2 bases, 5 bases remained unmatched. The DNA of the CDR3 is TGTGCCAGCAGCTTGGGACCAACTAGCGGGACCTACGAGCAGTACTTC. As protein: CASSLGPTSGTYEQYF.

This rearrangement joins TRBV5-6 to TRBJ2-7; maybe TRBD2 (6 bases). Germline values: CDR1 SGHDT, CDR2 YYEEEE. V lost 4 bases and J 8 bases, leaving 25 bases between the germline ends. The CDR3 covers 16 residues. CDR3 in DNA: TGTGCCAGCAGCGCGGGATCGGGCACAGGTCTTAGTCAGCAGTACTTC. Translated, it gives CASSAGSGTGLSQQYF. The full variable domain, with the rest looked up from reference TRBV5-6 and TRBJ2-7, is DAGVTQSPTHLIKTRGQQVTLRCSPKSGHDTVSWYQQALGQGPQFIFQYYEEEERQRGNFPDRFSGHQFPNYSSELNVNALLLGDSALYLCASSAGSGTGLSQQYFGPGTRLTVT.

This clone has a handful of counts. The rearrangement links TRBV7-8 to TRBJ2-5; D not certain. CDR1 SGHVS and CDR2 FQNEAQ come from the germline V gene. The CDR3 is 14 residues long. V lost 0 bases to trimming and J lost 2 bases, with 7 bases between them. CDR3 bases: TGTGCCAGCAGCTTAGCGGCTGTGCAAGAGACCCAGTACTTC. Translated, it gives CASSLAAVQETQYF.

The chain recombines TRBV5-1 with TRBJ2-2, with 9 bases aligning to TRBD1. The CDR3 spans 15 residues. V dropped 6 bases and J dropped 5; count of bases not matched to a gene: 8. Germline V gives CDR1 SGHRS, CDR2 YFSETQ. The DNA for the CDR3 is TGCGCCAGCACCCGACAGGGGGGCCTTACCGGGGAGCTGTTTTTT. Translation: CASTRQGGLTGELFF.

The chain links TRBV5-1 to TRBJ2-3, with 7 bases identical to TRBD2. Germline lookup yields CDR1 SGHRS and CDR2 YFSETQ. The CDR3 sequence is 16 residues long. V lost 0 bases to trimming and J lost 0 bases; unmatched junction nucleotides: 4. The CDR3 DNA is TGCGCCAGCAGCTTGGGCCTAGCGGATAGCACAGATACGCAGTATTTT. Translated, it gives CASSLGLADSTDTQYF.

This clone was observed once. The CDR3 here is CASLAGKGYNEQFF. The CDR3 DNA is TGTGCCAGCCTAGCGGGAAAGGGGTACAATGAGCAGTTCTTC. The chain employs TRBV2 and TRBJ2-1; TRBD2 aligns across 9 bases. The CDR3 has 14 residues. V shed 8 bases, J shed 4 bases, and the junction held 6 bases outside the gene matches. In germline, CDR1 is SNHLY, CDR2 FYNNEI.

This rearrangement joins TRBV7-3 to TRBJ2-1, with 10 positions matching TRBD2. Losses at the gene ends were 5 bases for V and 2 bases for J; bases not matched to a gene: 3. This CDR3 spans 15 amino acids. In germline, CDR1 is SGHTA, CDR2 FQGTGA. The CDR3, as DNA: TGTGCCAGCAGCATCACTAGCGGGGCCTACAATGAGCAGTTCTTC. Translating it yields CASSITSGAYNEQFF.

The chain employs TRBV1 and TRBJ1-1. TRBV1 is a pseudogene. The CDR3 spans 17 residues. The CDR3 loop reads CTSSLARCDRGNTEAFF. The DNA for the CDR3 is TGCACCAGCAGCCTAGCACGTTGTGATCGGGGGAACACTGAAGCTTTCTTT.

The J gene is TRBJ1-2, the V gene TRBV4-2, with 9 nucleotides matching TRBD1. The germline CDR1 and CDR2 sequences are LGHNA and YNFKEQ. Losses at the gene ends were 0 bases for V and 6 bases for J; bases not matched to a gene: 8. This CDR3 comprises 16 residues. The CDR3 DNA sequence: TGTGCCAGCAGCCAAGATGGTACAGGGGGCTCGGATGGCTACACCTTC. Protein product: CASSQDGTGGSDGYTF.

In its sample, this clone was seen once. The V and J genes are TRBV27 and TRBJ2-1; TRBD2 matches 7 bases. This CDR3 has 15 amino acids. The J segment lost 6 bases and the V segment lost 2 bases, leaving 7 bases of the junction unmatched. Germline CDR1 is MNHEY and CDR2 is SMNVEV (reference sequence). For the CDR3, the DNA is TGTGCCAGCAGTTTACGGCTGGGGACTACCAATGAGCAGTTCTTC. Translating it yields CASSLRLGTTNEQFF.

This clone showed up just once. The rearrangement joins TRBV18 to TRBJ2-7; maybe TRBD2 (6 bases). The V end lost 6 bases, the J end lost 5 bases, and 11 bases lay between the germline ends. The CDR3 totals 12 residues. Germline V gives CDR1 KGHSH, CDR2 LQKENI. CDR3 sequence (DNA): TGTGCCAGCTCCCGGGGGTCGAACGAGCAGTACTTC. Amino acid sequence: CASSRGSNEQYF.

The chain couples TRBV29-1 to TRBJ2-7; TRBD2 agrees at 11 bases. The CDR3 is 13 amino acids. Germline values: CDR1 SQVTM, CDR2 ANQGSEA. V gave up 5 bases and J gave up 4 bases; unmatched junction bases: 4. The CDR3 loop reads CSVIGTSGYEQYF. The CDR3 DNA is TGCAGCGTTATTGGGACTAGCGGATACGAGCAGTACTTC.

CDR3 DNA: TGTGCCACCAGTCCGGGGGGGCACCTTATTGGGGCGAACACTGAAGCTTTCTTT. Its protein is CATSPGGHLIGANTEAFF. The V call is TRBV15, the J call TRBJ1-1, with D perhaps TRBD1 (6 bases). V was clipped by 6 bases and J by 1 base, with 24 bases between them. The CDR3 covers 18 residues. From germline, CDR1 is LNHNV and CDR2 YYDKDF (reference sequence).

In regard to this clone: A read error may account for a junction end that differs from germline. The chain combines TRBV7-9 with TRBJ2-1, with 9 positions matching TRBD2. This CDR3 contains 14 residues. Germline CDR1 is SEHNR and CDR2 is FQNEAQ (reference sequence). In DNA form, the CDR3 reads TGTTCCAGCAGCCCGACTAGCGGTTACAATGAGCAGTTCTTC. Its translation: CSSSPTSGYNEQFF.